This record looks at one T cell receptor beta chain sequence and its context. Its antigen is unknown. The data were produced by immunoSEQ multiplex PCR, yet TCRdb's version contains in-frame clones alone and is incomplete. The sample consists of more than 80,000 clones, over 75% of them appearing once. The sample belongs to a study of OX40 agonist ivuxolimab in advanced cancers. At the level of the study: Eligibility rules accepted prior anti-PD-1, anti-PD-L1 or anti-CTLA-4 therapy, and 40% had some.

This CDR3 contains 13 residues. Germline CDR1 is LNHDA and CDR2 is SQIVND (reference sequence). V lost 6 bases, J lost 3 bases, and 12 bases lay in between. Collection of blood occurred at baseline, at cycle 4 day 1, and at cycle 7 day 1. General study results and limits: CD8+ T cells (on average) carried more expanded clones than CD4+ T cells. CD4+ and CD8+ blood T cells expanded clonally by week 6 at 0.1 to 3.0 mg/kg.

The chain is built from TRBV19 and TRBJ2-7; a possible D gene is TRBD1 (7 bases). The source material was CD4+ or CD8+ T cells sorted from blood, sampled in a trial of the OX40 agonist ivuxolimab. The TCR originated in an adult with an advanced solid tumor such as melanoma, head and neck, liver or kidney cancer. In nucleotides, the CDR3 is TGTGCCAGTAGCCGCGGGACAGACTACGAGCAGTACTTC. Protein product: CASSRGTDYEQYF.